This T cell receptor beta chain originates from a study of T cells in Graves' hyperthyroidism and ophthalmopathy. TCR beta CDR3 regions were amplified from RNA transcripts. The HTBI primer set was used in a first-round RT-PCR of the TCR CDR3. Each CDR3 protein is one row after TCRdb ran MiXCR on the multiplex PCR reads. The sample contains a few hundred thousand distinct CDR3 sequences, roughly 18% of which appear only once. The CDR3 consists of 14 residues. V trimming: 7 bases; J trimming: 3 bases; junction bases outside the gene matches: 5. CDR1 and CDR2 from the germline V gene are SNHLY and FYNNEI.

The sequencing input was blood. The rearrangement joins TRBV2 to TRBJ2-1; 8 bases agree with TRBD2. This receptor was obtained from a man aged 35-49 years with Graves' hyperthyroidism. The chain's CDR3 is CASTGGVGYNEQFF. The CDR3 DNA is TGTGCCAGCACCGGGGGGGTTGGCTACAATGAGCAGTTCTTC.